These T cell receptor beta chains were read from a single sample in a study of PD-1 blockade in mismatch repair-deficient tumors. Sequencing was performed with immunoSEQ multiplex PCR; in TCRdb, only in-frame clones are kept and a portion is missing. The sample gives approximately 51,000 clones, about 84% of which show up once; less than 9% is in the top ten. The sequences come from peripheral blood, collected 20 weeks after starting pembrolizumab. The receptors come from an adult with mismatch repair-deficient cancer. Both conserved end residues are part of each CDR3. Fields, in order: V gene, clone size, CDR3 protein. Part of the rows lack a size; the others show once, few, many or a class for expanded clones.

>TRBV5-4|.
CASSVGQGVVLEQYF
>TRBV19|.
CASSIRLWGHQETQYF
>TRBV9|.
CASSVVSTGELFF
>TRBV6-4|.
CASSVNGENTGELFF
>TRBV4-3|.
CASSRWEGQASYEQYF
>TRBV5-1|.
CASSPEGLVGATTDTQYF
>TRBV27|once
CASSRARDRGSYEQYF
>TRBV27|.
CASSRASGSTYEQYF
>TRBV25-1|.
CARPLQTGGNEQYF
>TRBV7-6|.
CASSPGTTEAFF
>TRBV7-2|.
CASSPSLLNEQFF
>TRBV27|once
CASSTLPSANTGELFF
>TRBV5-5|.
CASSYGQGRYEQYF
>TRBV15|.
CATSKVGTGELFF
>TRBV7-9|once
CASSPSFSRRQGNYGYTF
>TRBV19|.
CASSQTGDGNTIYF
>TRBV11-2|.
CASSLVIGDSYEQYF
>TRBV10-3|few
CAISDRTAANYGYTF
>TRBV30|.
CAWGDSYTGELFF
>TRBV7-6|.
CASSRKYRTSGRAGNEQFF
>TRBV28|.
CASTSWGAQKGAFF
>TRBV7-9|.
CASSFSGTSGSPEQFF
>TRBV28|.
CVSRNSDIPYEQYF
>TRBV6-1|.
CASSDPTPLGNVNTEAFF